The text below deals with one TCR beta chain. The CDR3 spans 14 residues. V lost 1 base, J lost 3 bases, and 9 bases lay in between. Germline CDR1 and CDR2: LNHDA and SQIVND (reference sequence). This entry is derived from a study of blood T cell repertoires in COVID-19. The method was immunoSEQ multiplex PCR; TCRdb's version includes in-frame clones alone and lacks a portion of them. The table includes 300,000 to 400,000 clones, about nine tenths detected once. The specimen sequenced was peripheral blood. The chain employs TRBV19 and TRBJ1-1; D gene uncertain. This clonotype was sampled from a woman between 50 and 59 years old with COVID-19, enrolled during active disease. CDR3 region: CASSIGGHDTEAFF. For the CDR3, the DNA is TGTGCCAGTAGTATAGGAGGCCACGACACTGAAGCTTTCTTT.